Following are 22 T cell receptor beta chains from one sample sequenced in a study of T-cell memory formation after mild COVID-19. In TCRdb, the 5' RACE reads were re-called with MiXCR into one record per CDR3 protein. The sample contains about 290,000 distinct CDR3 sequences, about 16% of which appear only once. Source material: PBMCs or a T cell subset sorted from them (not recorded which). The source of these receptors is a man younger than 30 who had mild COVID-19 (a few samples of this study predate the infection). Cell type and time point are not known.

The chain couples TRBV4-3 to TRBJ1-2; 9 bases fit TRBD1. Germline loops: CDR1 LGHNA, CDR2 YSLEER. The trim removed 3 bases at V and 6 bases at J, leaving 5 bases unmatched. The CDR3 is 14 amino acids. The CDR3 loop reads CASSQRGQGNGYTF. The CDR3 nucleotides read TGCGCCAGCAGCCAGAGGGGACAGGGTAATGGCTACACCTTC.

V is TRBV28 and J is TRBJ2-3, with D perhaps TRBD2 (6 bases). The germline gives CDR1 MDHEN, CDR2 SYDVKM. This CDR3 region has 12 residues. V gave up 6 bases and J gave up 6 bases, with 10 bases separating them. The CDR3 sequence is CASREGLDTQYF. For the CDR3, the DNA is TGTGCCAGCAGGGAGGGTTTGGATACGCAGTATTTT.

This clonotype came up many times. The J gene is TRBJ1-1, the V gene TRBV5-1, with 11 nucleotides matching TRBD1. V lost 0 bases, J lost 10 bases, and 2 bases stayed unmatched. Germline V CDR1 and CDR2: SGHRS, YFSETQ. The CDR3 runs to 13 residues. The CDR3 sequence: CASSLGDRGSAFF. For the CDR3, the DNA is TGCGCCAGCAGCTTGGGGGACAGGGGGTCAGCTTTCTTT.

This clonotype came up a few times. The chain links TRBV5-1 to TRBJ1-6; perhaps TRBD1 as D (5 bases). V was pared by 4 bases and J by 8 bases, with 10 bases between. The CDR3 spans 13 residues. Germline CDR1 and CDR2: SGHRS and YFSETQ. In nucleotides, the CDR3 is TGCGCCAGCAGCACTCAGGGAGATTCACCCCTCCACTTT. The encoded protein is CASSTQGDSPLHF.

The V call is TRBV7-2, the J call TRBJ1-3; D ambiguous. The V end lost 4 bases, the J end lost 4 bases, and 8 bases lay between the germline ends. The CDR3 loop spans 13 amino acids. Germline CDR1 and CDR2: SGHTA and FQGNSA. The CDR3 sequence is CASSSNRGNTIYF. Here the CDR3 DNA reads TGTGCCAGCAGCTCTAACAGAGGAAACACCATATATTTT.

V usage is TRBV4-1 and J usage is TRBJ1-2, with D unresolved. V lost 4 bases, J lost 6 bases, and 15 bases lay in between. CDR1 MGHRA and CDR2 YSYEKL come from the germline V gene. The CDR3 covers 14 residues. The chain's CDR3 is CASSLLPPPHGYTF. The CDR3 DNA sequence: TGCGCCAGCAGCCTACTCCCTCCTCCCCATGGCTACACCTTC.

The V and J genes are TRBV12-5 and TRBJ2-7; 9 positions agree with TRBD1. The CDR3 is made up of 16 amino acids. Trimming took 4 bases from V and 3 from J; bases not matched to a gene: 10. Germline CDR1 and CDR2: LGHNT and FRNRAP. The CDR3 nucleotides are TGTGCTAGTGGTTCCCGCCGACAGGGGGGCTACTACGAGCAGTACTTC. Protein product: CASGSRRQGGYYEQYF. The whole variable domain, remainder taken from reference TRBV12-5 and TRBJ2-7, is DARVTQTPRHKVTEMGQEVTMRCQPILGHNTVFWYRQTMMQGLELLAYFRNRAPLDDSGMPKDRFSAEMPDATLATLKIQPSEPRDSAVYFCASGSRRQGGYYEQYFGPGTRLTVT.

The CDR3 DNA sequence: TGTGCCAGCTCACCAGCGAGCGGGGGTGTCAATGAGCAGTTCTTC. The encoded protein is CASSPASGGVNEQFF. The rearrangement uses TRBV18 and TRBJ2-1, with 8 bases matching TRBD2. Looked up from germline, CDR1 is KGHSH and CDR2 is LQKENI. The CDR3 length is 15 residues. Trimming at V came to 2 bases and at J to 6 bases, leaving 6 bases not matched to a gene.

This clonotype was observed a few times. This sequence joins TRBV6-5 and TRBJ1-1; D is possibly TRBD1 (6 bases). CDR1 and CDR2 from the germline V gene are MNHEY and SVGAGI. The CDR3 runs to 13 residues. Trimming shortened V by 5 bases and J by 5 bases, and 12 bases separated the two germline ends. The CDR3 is CASSRNRETEAFF. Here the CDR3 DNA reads TGTGCCAGCAGTCGCAACAGGGAGACTGAAGCTTTCTTT.

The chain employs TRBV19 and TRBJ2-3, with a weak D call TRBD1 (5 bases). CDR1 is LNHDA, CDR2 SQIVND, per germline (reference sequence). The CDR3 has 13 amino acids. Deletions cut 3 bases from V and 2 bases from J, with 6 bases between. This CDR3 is CASSMDNTDTQYF. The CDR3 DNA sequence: TGTGCCAGTAGTATGGACAACACAGATACGCAGTATTTT.

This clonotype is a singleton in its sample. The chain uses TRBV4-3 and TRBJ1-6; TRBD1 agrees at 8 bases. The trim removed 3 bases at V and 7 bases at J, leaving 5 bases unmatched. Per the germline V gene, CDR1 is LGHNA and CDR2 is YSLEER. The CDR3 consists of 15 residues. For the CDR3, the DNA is TGCGCCAGCAGCCAGAACAGGGGGGACAATTCACCCCTCCACTTT. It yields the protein CASSQNRGDNSPLHF.

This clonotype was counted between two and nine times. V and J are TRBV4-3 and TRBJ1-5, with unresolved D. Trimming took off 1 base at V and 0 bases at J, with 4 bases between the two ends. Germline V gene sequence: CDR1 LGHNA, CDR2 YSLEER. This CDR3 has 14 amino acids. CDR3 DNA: TGCGCCAGCAGCCAAGCCTTTAGCAATCAGCCCCAGCATTTT. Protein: CASSQAFSNQPQHF.

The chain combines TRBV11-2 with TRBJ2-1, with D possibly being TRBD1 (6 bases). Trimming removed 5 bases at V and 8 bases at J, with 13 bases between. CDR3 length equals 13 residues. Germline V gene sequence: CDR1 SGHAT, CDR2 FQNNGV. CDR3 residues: CASSSEGVDEQFF. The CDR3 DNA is TGTGCCAGCAGCAGCGAGGGGGTCGATGAGCAGTTCTTC.

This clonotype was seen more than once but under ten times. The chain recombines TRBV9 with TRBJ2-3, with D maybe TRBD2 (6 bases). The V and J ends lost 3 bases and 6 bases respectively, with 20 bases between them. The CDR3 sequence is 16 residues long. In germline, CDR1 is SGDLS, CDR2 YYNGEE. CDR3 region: CASSAPEDYPSDTQYF. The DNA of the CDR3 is TGTGCCAGCAGCGCCCCGGAGGACTATCCTAGCGATACGCAGTATTTT.

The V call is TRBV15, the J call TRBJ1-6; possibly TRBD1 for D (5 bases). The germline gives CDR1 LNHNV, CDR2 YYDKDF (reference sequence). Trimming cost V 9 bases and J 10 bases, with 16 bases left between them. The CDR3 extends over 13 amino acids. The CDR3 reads CATGARGDSPLHF. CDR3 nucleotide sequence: TGTGCCACAGGTGCGAGAGGGGACTCACCCCTCCACTTT.

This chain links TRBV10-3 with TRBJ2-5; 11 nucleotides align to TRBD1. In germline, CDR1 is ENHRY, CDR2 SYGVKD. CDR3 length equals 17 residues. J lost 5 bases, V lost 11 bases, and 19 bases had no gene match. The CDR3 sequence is CAPISDPGTGGEETQYF. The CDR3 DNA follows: TGTGCCCCCATCAGTGACCCCGGGACAGGGGGGGAGGAGACCCAGTACTTC.

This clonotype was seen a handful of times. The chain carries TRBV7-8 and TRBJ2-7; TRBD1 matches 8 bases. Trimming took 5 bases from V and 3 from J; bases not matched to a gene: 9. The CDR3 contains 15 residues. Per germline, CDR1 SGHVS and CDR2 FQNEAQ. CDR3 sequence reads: CASSPGTGTHYEQYF. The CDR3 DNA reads TGTGCCAGCAGCCCAGGGACAGGAACACACTACGAGCAGTACTTC.

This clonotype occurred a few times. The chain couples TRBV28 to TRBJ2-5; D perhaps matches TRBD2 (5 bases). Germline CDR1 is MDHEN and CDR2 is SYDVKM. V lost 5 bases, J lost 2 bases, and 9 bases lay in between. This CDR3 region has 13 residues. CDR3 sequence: CASSGPGQETQYF. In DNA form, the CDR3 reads TGTGCCAGCAGTGGACCGGGACAAGAGACCCAGTACTTC.

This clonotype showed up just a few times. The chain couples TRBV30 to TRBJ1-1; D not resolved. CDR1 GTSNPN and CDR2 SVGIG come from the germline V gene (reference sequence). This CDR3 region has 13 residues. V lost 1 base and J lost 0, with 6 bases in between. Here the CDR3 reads CAWSGGMNTEAFF. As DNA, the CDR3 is TGTGCCTGGAGTGGAGGGATGAACACTGAAGCTTTCTTT.

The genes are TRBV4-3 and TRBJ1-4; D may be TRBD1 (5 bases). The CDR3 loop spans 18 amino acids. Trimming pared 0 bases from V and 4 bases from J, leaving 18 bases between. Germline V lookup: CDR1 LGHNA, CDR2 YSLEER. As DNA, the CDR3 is TGCGCCAGCAGCCAAGATAGAAGGGGATCCGAGTTTAATGAAAAACTGTTTTTT. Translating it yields CASSQDRRGSEFNEKLFF.

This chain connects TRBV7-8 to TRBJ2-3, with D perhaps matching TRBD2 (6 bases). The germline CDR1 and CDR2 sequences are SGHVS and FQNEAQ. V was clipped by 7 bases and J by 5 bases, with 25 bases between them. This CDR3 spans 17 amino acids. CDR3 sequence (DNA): TGTGCCAGCAACCCCCGTGCCCCCCGGCGGGGTATAGATACGCAGTATTTT. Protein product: CASNPRAPRRGIDTQYF.

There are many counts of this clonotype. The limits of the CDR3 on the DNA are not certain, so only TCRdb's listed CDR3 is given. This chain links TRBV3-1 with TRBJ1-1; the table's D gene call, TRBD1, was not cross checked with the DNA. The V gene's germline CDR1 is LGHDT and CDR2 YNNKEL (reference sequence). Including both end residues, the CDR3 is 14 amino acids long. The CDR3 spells CASSPLRAGGEAFF.